What follows are 16 T cell receptor beta chains derived from one specimen sequenced in a study of OX40 agonist ivuxolimab in advanced cancers. Produced via immunoSEQ multiplex PCR; TCRdb's table is partial and in-frame only. There are about 130,000 clones in the sample; over 75% occur only once, and around 0.99% lies in the top ten. Sequencing used CD4+ or CD8+ T cells sorted from blood, obtained in a trial of the OX40 agonist ivuxolimab. These receptor sequences come from an adult with an advanced solid tumor such as melanoma, head and neck, liver or kidney cancer.

The chain employs TRBV4-1 and TRBJ1-4; TRBD1 might be the D (5 bases). The germline V gene has CDR1 MGHRA and CDR2 YSYEKL. The ends were cut back, 1 base at V and 0 bases at J, with 12 bases in the middle. This CDR3 region has 17 residues. The CDR3 region is CASSQARGTTTNEKLFF. The DNA of the CDR3 is TGCGCCAGCAGCCAAGCGCGAGGGACGACAACTAATGAAAAACTGTTTTTT.

The CDR3 region is CASSVGSAPNYGYTF. CDR3 in DNA: TGTGCCAGCAGCGTAGGCTCAGCCCCTAACTATGGCTACACCTTC. The gene calls are TRBV9 and TRBJ1-2; D gene unclear. The CDR3 totals 15 residues. Germline CDR1 is SGDLS and CDR2 is YYNGEE. V lost 0 bases and J lost 0, with 9 bases in between.

The gene calls are TRBV15 and TRBJ2-7, with TRBD2 as a possible D gene (6 bases). The length of the CDR3 is 14 residues. The germline V and J ends were trimmed by 1 base and 4 bases, with 11 bases remaining between them. Germline CDR1 LNHNV, CDR2 YYDKDF (reference sequence). The CDR3 sequence is CATSRVLGGYEQYF. The CDR3 DNA reads as TGTGCCACCAGCAGAGTTTTGGGGGGATACGAGCAGTACTTC.

The chain combines TRBV7-3 with TRBJ2-1; 9 bases align to TRBD2. V lost 0 bases and J lost 5; bases outside the gene matches: 11. The CDR3 loop spans 18 amino acids. Germline CDR1 is SGHTA and CDR2 is FQGTGA. The CDR3 region has the DNA TGTGCCAGCAGCTTAACCCTGGGCGCGGGAGGGGTCAACAATGAGCAGTTCTTC. Its translation: CASSLTLGAGGVNNEQFF.

The rearrangement links TRBV6-5 to TRBJ2-2; D call uncertain. The CDR3 has 13 amino acids. The V and J ends lost 6 bases and 5 bases respectively, with 10 bases between them. CDR1 is MNHEY and CDR2 is SVGAGI in the germline V gene. The CDR3 nucleotides are TGTGCCAGCAGGACCATGTGGACCGGGGAGCTGTTTTTT. It yields the protein CASRTMWTGELFF.

V and J are TRBV29-1 and TRBJ2-7, with 9 bases lining up with TRBD1. The V and J ends lost 0 bases and 4 bases, in that order; junction bases with no gene match: 10. The CDR3 spans 16 residues. Per the germline V gene, CDR1 is SQVTM and CDR2 is ANQGSEA. CDR3 sequence reads: CSVEDTIDRGGYEQYF. DNA of the CDR3: TGCAGCGTTGAAGATACCATTGACAGGGGGGGATACGAGCAGTACTTC.

The chain uses TRBV7-9 and TRBJ2-7; 10 bases agree with TRBD2. Per germline, CDR1 SEHNR and CDR2 FQNEAQ (reference sequence). V lost 0 bases and J lost 3; bases outside the gene matches: 2. CDR3 length: 15 amino acids. The CDR3 reads CASSLAPSGSYEQYF. CDR3 DNA: TGTGCCAGCAGCTTAGCGCCTAGCGGGAGCTACGAGCAGTACTTC.

This clone has just one count. The chain joins TRBV9 to TRBJ1-1; TRBD1 might be the D (5 bases). The V and J ends lost 5 bases and 0 bases respectively, with 11 bases between them. CDR3 size: 14 residues. Germline-derived CDR1 and CDR2 are SGDLS and YYNGEE. The DNA for the CDR3 is TGTGCCAGCAGGAACACGACAGTGAACACTGAAGCTTTCTTT. Translation gives CASRNTTVNTEAFF.

The rearrangement links TRBV7-6 to TRBJ2-1, with D possibly called TRBD1 or TRBD2 (5 bases each). The germline V gene has CDR1 SGHVS and CDR2 FNYEAQ. The CDR3 length is 13 residues. The V gene lost 5 bases and the J gene lost 5 bases, with 10 bases spanning the gap. The CDR3 loop is CASSRGRNNEQFF. The CDR3 region has the DNA TGTGCCAGCAGCCGGGGACGCAACAATGAGCAGTTCTTC. The whole variable domain, remainder taken from reference TRBV7-6 and TRBJ2-1, is GAGVSQSPRYKVTKRGQDVALRCDPISGHVSLYWYRQALGQGPEFLTYFNYEAQQDKSGLPNDRFSAERPEGSISTLTIQRTEQRDSAMYRCASSRGRNNEQFFGPGTRLTVL.

The gene calls are TRBV7-9 and TRBJ2-7, with D perhaps TRBD2 (5 bases). The CDR3 sequence is 14 residues long. Trimming removed 2 bases from V and 2 bases from J, with 10 bases in between. Germline values: CDR1 SEHNR, CDR2 FQNEAQ (reference sequence). The CDR3 DNA follows: TGTGCCAGCAGCTTACCCGGGGTCCCCTACGAGCAGTACTTC. Amino acid sequence: CASSLPGVPYEQYF.

The chain is built from TRBV6-6 and TRBJ2-1; D not resolved. V was pared by 5 bases and J by 5 bases, with 10 bases between. Germline values: CDR1 MNHNY, CDR2 SVGAGI (reference sequence). The CDR3 sequence is 13 residues long. This CDR3 reads CASSGSTNNEQFF. CDR3 bases: TGTGCCAGCAGTGGCAGTACTAACAATGAGCAGTTCTTC.

J is TRBJ1-1 and V is TRBV27; D is ambiguous. CDR1 is MNHEY, CDR2 SMNVEV, per germline (reference sequence). Trimming cost V 6 bases and J 1 base, with 15 bases left between them. The CDR3 has 15 amino acids. The CDR3 here is CASSLGPSANTEAFF. CDR3 bases: TGTGCCAGCAGCCTAGGGCCCAGTGCGAACACTGAAGCTTTCTTT.

J is TRBJ1-5 and V is TRBV10-3; D is unclear. Trimming stripped 0 bases from V and 4 bases from J, with 7 bases between. The CDR3 runs 14 residues. Germline V gene lookup returns CDR1 ENHRY and CDR2 SYGVKD. The CDR3 reads CAISESQWNQPQHF. The CDR3 DNA follows: TGTGCCATCAGTGAGTCCCAATGGAATCAGCCCCAGCATTTT.

This rearrangement joins TRBV19 to TRBJ2-7; D assignment may be TRBD1 or TRBD2 (5 bases each). The germline gives CDR1 LNHDA, CDR2 SQIVND (reference sequence). The V end lost 3 bases, the J end lost 2 bases, and 11 bases lay between the germline ends. The CDR3 extends over 14 amino acids. The CDR3 coding sequence is TGTGCCAGTAGTATCCTTGGGGGACCCTACGAGCAGTACTTC. Its translation is CASSILGGPYEQYF.

This clone has just one count. The CDR3 region is CASSSDRVFQETQYF. Written as DNA, the CDR3 is TGTGCCAGCAGTTCCGATCGTGTCTTCCAAGAGACCCAGTACTTC. The chain employs TRBV6-5 and TRBJ2-5; D ambiguous. Germline V CDR1 and CDR2: MNHEY, SVGAGI. The CDR3 runs to 15 residues. Trimming removed 4 bases from V and 1 base from J, with 13 bases in between.

The genes are TRBV2 and TRBJ2-7; 8 bases are a match to TRBD2. This CDR3 comprises 15 residues. From germline, CDR1 is SNHLY and CDR2 FYNNEI. Unmatched junction bases numbered 7, after V lost 2 bases and J lost 4 bases. The CDR3 loop is CASSENSGELYEQYF. CDR3 nucleotides: TGTGCCAGCAGTGAAAATAGCGGGGAACTTTACGAGCAGTACTTC. The full variable domain, in which reference TRBV2 and TRBJ2-7 provide the parts outside the CDR3, is EPEVTQTPSHQVTQMGQEVILRCVPISNHLYFYWYRQILGQKVEFLVSFYNNEISEKSEIFDDQFSVERPDGSNFTLKIRSTKLEDSAMYFCASSENSGELYEQYFGPGTRLTVT.